This T cell receptor (beta chain) stems from a study of STAT5B mutations in CD4+ large granular lymphocyte leukemia. Across the study: Healthy donors showed HLA-associated enrichment of the CDR3 'QG' motif.

Study-wide results and limits: CD4-sorted patient repertoires seemed more clonal than healthy CD4+ repertoires. TRBV06-family usage was enriched in top patient clones (8/27) versus controls (2/35).

Germline V gene lookup returns CDR1 WSHSY and CDR2 SAAADI. The CDR3 covers 13 residues. With V trimmed by 8 bases and J by 8 bases, 8 bases remained unmatched. Control samples were healthy donors' buffy coats. On this clone: Its antigen is as yet unknown.

The protocol was immunoSEQ multiplex PCR, while the TCRdb copy is restricted to in-frame clones and leaves out a portion. The sample records approximately 36,000 clones, over 70% being singletons. The J gene is TRBJ2-1, the V gene TRBV10-2; 8 nucleotides match TRBD2. The sequencing input was CD4+ T cells from blood buffy coats. The TCR originated in a human donor in good health. The CDR3 is CASVPGLGYEQFF. CDR3 bases: TGCGCCAGCGTCCCGGGACTAGGCTATGAGCAGTTCTTC.